Following are 8 T cell receptor beta chains from one sample sequenced in a study of blood T cell repertoires in COVID-19. Produced via immunoSEQ multiplex PCR; TCRdb's table is partial and in-frame only. The sample lists a few hundred thousand clones, 84% occurring once. Sequencing was performed on PBMCs or T cells enriched from blood (not recorded which). These receptors were taken from a man aged 50 to 59 who had recovered from COVID-19.

This clone was seen only once. The chain joins TRBV7-8 to TRBJ1-1; no clear D. Looked up from germline, CDR1 is SGHVS and CDR2 is FQNEAQ. Trimming pared 4 bases from V and 1 base from J, leaving 7 bases between. This CDR3 is 13 amino acids long. The CDR3 loop reads CASSSRGNTEAFF. The DNA for the CDR3 is TGTGCCAGCAGCTCGCGGGGGAACACTGAAGCTTTCTTT.

This clone was recorded once. The CDR3 nucleotides read TGTGCCAGCAGTTACCAGACGGGTCTAAACGAGCAGTACTTC. It codes for CASSYQTGLNEQYF. This sequence joins TRBV28 and TRBJ2-7; D is undetermined. The CDR3 extends over 14 amino acids. The V and J ends lost 4 bases and 5 bases respectively, with 15 bases between them. Germline V lookup: CDR1 MDHEN, CDR2 SYDVKM.

This chain connects TRBV4-1 to TRBJ1-2, with D unresolved. This CDR3 is 14 amino acids long. The germline CDR1 and CDR2 sequences are MGHRA and YSYEKL. The V and J ends lost 0 bases and 0 bases respectively, with 5 bases between them. CDR3 DNA: TGCGCCAGCAGCCAAGACACAGCTAACTATGGCTACACCTTC. This gives the protein CASSQDTANYGYTF.

This rearrangement joins TRBV5-1 to TRBJ1-2, with 9 bases identical to TRBD1. The germline CDR1 and CDR2 sequences are SGHRS and YFSETQ. After removal of 4 bases from V and 4 bases from J, the junction contained 5 bases not matched to a gene. The CDR3 totals 14 residues. CDR3 nucleotide sequence: TGCGCCAGCAGCAAGGACAGGGGCACCTATGGCTACACCTTC. Translation: CASSKDRGTYGYTF.

This CDR3 is CASSSPGLARGYNEQFF. CDR3 sequence (DNA): TGTGCCAGCAGCTCACCGGGACTAGCGAGGGGATACAATGAGCAGTTCTTC. J is TRBJ2-1 and V is TRBV5-6, with 10 bases matching TRBD2. The germline CDR1 and CDR2 sequences are SGHDT and YYEEEE. The V segment lost 3 bases and the J segment 4 bases; nucleotides outside the gene matches: 10. CDR3 length: 17 amino acids.

V and J are TRBV11-3 and TRBJ2-7, with unresolved D. The CDR3 sequence is 13 residues long. V was cut by 5 bases and J by 3 bases, with 11 bases left in between. Germline CDR1 reads SGHNT; CDR2 reads YENEEA. CDR3 nucleotides: TGTGCCAGCAGCGGGCCGGCTCGCTACGAGCAGTACTTC. Translated: CASSGPARYEQYF. The full variable domain, with the rest looked up from reference TRBV11-3 and TRBJ2-7, is EAGVVQSPRYKIIEKKQPVAFWCNPISGHNTLYWYLQNLGQGPELLIRYENEEAVDDSQLPKDRFSAERLKGVDSTLKIQPAELGDSAVYLCASSGPARYEQYFGPGTRLTVT.

DNA of the CDR3: TGTGCCTGGACCCATAGTTGGACCCAGTACTTC. Translated: CAWTHSWTQYF. The rearrangement links TRBV30 to TRBJ2-5; D call uncertain. V was clipped by 4 bases and J by 7 bases, with 10 bases between them. The length of the CDR3 is 11 residues. The germline V gene has CDR1 GTSNPN and CDR2 SVGIG (reference sequence).

The chain joins TRBV27 to TRBJ2-1, with 8 positions matching TRBD1. The CDR3 loop spans 15 amino acids. Germline V gene sequence: CDR1 MNHEY, CDR2 SMNVEV (reference sequence). The ends lost 2 bases at V and 2 bases at J; junction bases unmatched: 2. CDR3 amino acids: CASSLDRGPYNEQFF. The CDR3 nucleotides are TGTGCCAGCAGTTTAGACAGGGGCCCCTACAATGAGCAGTTCTTC.